These 22 T cell receptor beta chains were sequenced from one sample in a study of blood T cell repertoires in COVID-19. This table comes from immunoSEQ multiplex PCR, and its TCRdb copy is limited to in-frame clones, with some not included. The sample yields over 150,000 clones, over 65% seen once. Sequences were obtained from peripheral blood. The receptors were gathered from a man older than 75 with acute or convalescent COVID-19.

This clone was observed a single time. V usage is TRBV7-2 and J usage is TRBJ2-1; 16 bases are shared with TRBD2. CDR1 is SGHTA and CDR2 is FQGNSA in the germline V gene. V gave up 5 bases and J gave up 7 bases; unmatched junction bases: 11. There are 18 residues in the CDR3. As DNA, the CDR3 is TGTGCCAGCAGCCGCCCCGGGACTAGCGGGGGGGCCTGGAATGAGCAGTTCTTC. Translated, it gives CASSRPGTSGGAWNEQFF.

This clone was found once. The chain carries TRBV12-5 and TRBJ1-4; D gene uncertain. Per germline, CDR1 LGHNT and CDR2 FRNRAP. The CDR3 length is 15 residues. Trimming cost V 7 bases and J 0 bases, with 12 bases left between them. The CDR3 reads CASAPSGTTNEKLFF. For the CDR3, the DNA is TGTGCTAGTGCTCCAAGCGGTACAACTAATGAAAAACTGTTTTTT.

The gene calls are TRBV30 and TRBJ1-2, with D maybe TRBD1 (5 bases). This CDR3 region has 14 residues. Looked up from germline, CDR1 is GTSNPN and CDR2 is SVGIG (reference sequence). Trimming took off 0 bases at V and 4 bases at J, with 12 bases between the two ends. DNA for the CDR3: TGTGCCTGGAGTGTATTCCAGGGCGGCTATGGCTACACCTTC. Its translation is CAWSVFQGGYGYTF.

The chain employs TRBV11-2 and TRBJ2-7, with TRBD1 matching 9 bases. V was clipped by 1 base and J by 7 bases; unmatched bases: 8. Germline values: CDR1 SGHAT, CDR2 FQNNGV. CDR3 size: 15 residues. The CDR3 region has the DNA TGTGCCAGCAGCTTAGGCGGGACAGGGACGCGGGAGCAGTACTTC. Protein sequence: CASSLGGTGTREQYF. The whole variable domain, filled in from reference TRBV11-2 and TRBJ2-7, reads EAGVAQSPRYKIIEKRQSVAFWCNPISGHATLYWYQQILGQGPKLLIQFQNNGVVDDSQLPKDRFSAERLKGVDSTLKIQPAKLEDSAVYLCASSLGGTGTREQYFGPGTRLTVT.

The rearrangement links TRBV28 to TRBJ1-2; D unclear. In germline, CDR1 is MDHEN, CDR2 SYDVKM. The CDR3 is made up of 14 amino acids. The V end was cut by 2 bases, the J end by 2 bases, with 9 bases between. Written as DNA, the CDR3 is TGTGCCAGCAGTTTAAGCGCAGTCAACTATGGCTACACCTTC. Translating it yields CASSLSAVNYGYTF.

The V gene is TRBV7-9, the J gene TRBJ1-1; maybe TRBD1 (6 bases). CDR3 length: 12 amino acids. V was cut by 2 bases and J by 5 bases, with 6 bases left in between. CDR1 SEHNR and CDR2 FQNEAQ come from the germline V gene (reference sequence). CDR3 DNA: TGTGCCAGCAGCTTAAGGGGGACTGAAGCTTTCTTT. Translating it yields CASSLRGTEAFF.

The genes are TRBV28 and TRBJ1-5; 8 bases agree with TRBD1. Germline trimming cut 6 bases from V and 3 bases from J; bases unmatched to any gene: 4. This CDR3 is built from 14 residues. The germline V gene encodes CDR1 MDHEN and CDR2 SYDVKM. The CDR3 sequence: CASRPGGPNQPQHF. For the CDR3, the DNA is TGTGCCAGCAGGCCAGGGGGCCCCAATCAGCCCCAGCATTTT.

The V gene is TRBV5-1, the J gene TRBJ2-1, with D tentatively TRBD1 (5 bases). This CDR3 is 15 amino acids long. CDR1 is SGHRS, CDR2 YFSETQ, per germline. V gave up 2 bases and J gave up 5 bases, with 14 bases separating them. The CDR3 spells CASSFPRTPNNEQFF. Here the CDR3 DNA reads TGCGCCAGCAGCTTCCCCAGGACACCTAACAATGAGCAGTTCTTC.

This sequence joins TRBV6-6 and TRBJ2-4, with TRBD2 matching over 8 bases. The CDR3 totals 14 residues. After removal of 5 bases from V and 1 base from J, the junction contained 1 base not matched to a gene. Germline V gene data show CDR1 as MNHNY and CDR2 as SVGAGI (reference sequence). CDR3 coding DNA: TGTGCCAGCAGTACGGGGGGGGCCAAAAACATTCAGTACTTC. Protein: CASSTGGAKNIQYF.

The chain couples TRBV5-4 to TRBJ2-2, with TRBD2 matching over 10 bases. Germline V gene sequence: CDR1 SGHNT, CDR2 YYREEE (reference sequence). Trimming at V came to 4 bases and at J to 5 bases, leaving 5 bases not matched to a gene. This CDR3 spans 15 amino acids. CDR3 DNA: TGTGCCAGCAGCCGTAGCGGGGGGTGGACCGGGGAGCTGTTTTTT. Its protein is CASSRSGGWTGELFF.

The chain is built from TRBV5-1 and TRBJ2-3, with a tentative D call TRBD1 (6 bases). There are 15 residues in the CDR3. The V and J ends lost 6 bases and 0 bases respectively, with 14 bases between them. The germline V gene has CDR1 SGHRS and CDR2 YFSETQ. CDR3 bases: TGCGCCAGCACCTCCTCGGGACACAGCACAGATACGCAGTATTTT. The encoded protein is CASTSSGHSTDTQYF.

V is TRBV3-1 (or the pseudogene TRBV3-2) and J is TRBJ2-3; 15 positions match TRBD2. CDR3 length equals 18 residues. With 4 bases clipped from V and 1 base from J, the junction kept 6 bases outside the gene matches. The V gene's germline CDR1 is LGHDT and CDR2 YNNKEL (reference sequence). The DNA of the CDR3 is TGTGCCAGCAGCCGAGGACTAGCGGGGGGGTCGGGCACAGATACGCAGTATTTT. Amino acids: CASSRGLAGGSGTDTQYF.

The chain couples TRBV18 to TRBJ1-2; D perhaps matches TRBD1 (5 bases). Germline assignment: CDR1 KGHSH and CDR2 LQKENI. Trimming pared 0 bases from V and 4 bases from J, leaving 9 bases between. The CDR3 runs to 14 residues. The CDR3 loop is CASSPPTESYGYTF. As DNA, the CDR3 is TGTGCCAGCTCACCACCGACAGAGAGCTATGGCTACACCTTC.

The rearrangement links TRBV28 to TRBJ2-1; TRBD2 matches at 8 bases. V was clipped by 5 bases and J by 7 bases; unmatched bases: 10. The CDR3 is 15 amino acids. The germline V gene encodes CDR1 MDHEN and CDR2 SYDVKM. In nucleotides, the CDR3 is TGTGCCAGCAGTATCGGGGGGGGCCGAGTTAATGAGCAGTTCTTC. Translating gives CASSIGGGRVNEQFF.

Here the CDR3 reads CASSFELGGGQETQYF. The CDR3 DNA reads as TGTGCCAGCAGCTTTGAGCTAGGGGGGGGGCAAGAGACCCAGTACTTC. The J gene is TRBJ2-5, the V gene TRBV7-8, with a possible D match to TRBD2 (7 bases). Germline V gene data show CDR1 as SGHVS and CDR2 as FQNEAQ. The CDR3 runs 16 residues. The ends were cut back, 3 bases at V and 2 bases at J, with 16 bases in the middle.

The rearrangement uses TRBV2 and TRBJ1-3; no clear D gene. This CDR3 contains 14 residues. V lost 5 bases, J lost 3 bases, and 11 bases lay in between. CDR1 SNHLY and CDR2 FYNNEI come from the germline V gene. The CDR3 is CASSRVLGGNTIYF. The DNA for the CDR3 is TGTGCCAGCAGTCGGGTTTTGGGTGGAAACACCATATATTTT.

V usage is TRBV4-2 and J usage is TRBJ2-3; TRBD2 is a possible D gene (5 bases). The CDR3 sequence is 15 residues long. Germline CDR1 and CDR2: LGHNA and YNFKEQ. The V end lost 4 bases, the J end lost 2 bases, and 13 bases lay between the germline ends. The CDR3 reads CASSPLSGDTDTQYF. CDR3 coding DNA: TGTGCCAGCAGCCCATTATCCGGGGACACAGATACGCAGTATTTT.

The J gene is TRBJ1-4, the V gene TRBV5-1; TRBD1 matches 10 bases. V shed 0 bases and J 7 bases; nucleotides not matched to a gene: 6. In germline, CDR1 is SGHRS, CDR2 YFSETQ. This CDR3 region has 16 residues. The CDR3 region has the DNA TGCGCCAGCAGCTTGGGGGCGACAGGGGGCTCTGAAAAACTGTTTTTT. Translating it yields CASSLGATGGSEKLFF.

This chain connects TRBV25-1 to TRBJ1-1, with a weak D call TRBD1 (5 bases). The V and J ends lost 6 bases and 4 bases respectively, with 12 bases between them. There are 13 residues in the CDR3. Germline CDR1 MGHDK, CDR2 SYGVNS. CDR3 loop: CASRVWGVTEAFF. In DNA form, the CDR3 reads TGTGCCAGCAGAGTCTGGGGGGTCACTGAAGCTTTCTTT.

V is TRBV19 and J is TRBJ2-3; 8 bases are a match to TRBD2. This CDR3 spans 15 amino acids. V shed 9 bases, J shed 2 bases, and the junction held 10 bases outside the gene matches. The germline V gene encodes CDR1 LNHDA and CDR2 SQIVND (reference sequence). CDR3 loop: CASTISGGNTDTQYF. CDR3 in DNA: TGTGCCAGCACTATAAGCGGGGGTAACACAGATACGCAGTATTTT.

CDR3 sequence (DNA): TGTGCCAGCAGCTCTGGACTAGCCAAAAACATTCAGTACTTC. Encoded protein: CASSSGLAKNIQYF. The J gene is TRBJ2-4, the V gene TRBV9; a possible D gene is TRBD2 (5 bases). V dropped 4 bases and J dropped 0 bases, with 8 bases sitting between them. Germline loops: CDR1 SGDLS, CDR2 YYNGEE. The CDR3 is made up of 14 amino acids.

This chain links TRBV5-1 with TRBJ1-1, with unresolved D. This CDR3 region has 15 residues. Trimming removed 3 bases from V and 1 base from J, with 13 bases in between. The germline CDR1 and CDR2 sequences are SGHRS and YFSETQ. CDR3 protein: CASSWKQRENTEAFF. CDR3 DNA sequence: TGCGCCAGCAGCTGGAAACAGAGGGAGAACACTGAAGCTTTCTTT.